Detailed here is one TCR beta chain. This clonotype was found a few times. Its recognized antigen is unknown. Within one base of it there is no much larger clone, and no base qualities were kept. The germline V gene sets CDR1 to MGHRA and CDR2 to YSYEKL. The CDR3, cysteine through phenylalanine, is 14 amino acids long. The retained sequence is limited to the CDR3, 42 bases, with the frame set at the first base. V is shortened by 6 bases, J by 3 bases, and the region joining them spans 12 bases. This record belongs to a study of post-analysis software for immune sequencing data (dated by TCRdb to between 2015 and 2017). Regarding the study in general: Disease courses on record covered relapsing-remitting, secondary progressive and progressive-relapsing multiple sclerosis, though some patients had no subtype annotation. The patient repertoires were set against about eleven previously published healthy control repertoires from donors whose ages ranged from roughly 6 to 25 years. A subset of samples was prepared in parallel using single-end sample barcoding, then pooled and co-amplified after Illumina adapter ligation. Summary of the overall study and its limitations: Multiple sclerosis patients had significantly lower normalized Chao1 diversity than controls, a result that suggests substantial peripheral T-cell clonal expansion. Roughly 5 TRBV segments, including TRBV5-6, TRBV5-1 and TRBV20-1, were significantly more frequent in patients than controls. When samples were clustered directly using the F measure, samples prepared in the same batch co-clustered strongly, which prompted a batch-effect correction. The multiple sclerosis patient group was slightly younger than the control group.

Libraries came from PCR. Sequencing was performed on an Illumina HiSeq 2500. To reduce PCR and sequencing biases, unique molecular identifiers were incorporated into the TCR beta cDNA libraries. Every 1 to 10 million input T cells yielded approximately 500,000 cDNA molecules, meaning each molecule approximated one T cell. The patient libraries were prepared and sequenced with the same protocol used for the earlier healthy control dataset. Samples belonging to the same batch were prepared together, multiplexed and sequenced on a shared HiSeq lane. The published analysis was carried out like this. MIGEC was used to process the raw barcoded reads, and molecular identifier groups with only a single read were discarded before consensus assembly and CDR3 extraction. Clonotype tables were post-analysed with VDJtools, normalizing diversity by down-sampling all datasets to the smallest sample size. In repertoire overlap clustering, CDR3 amino acid sequences, but not nucleotide sequences, were matched to correct batch-related cross-sample contamination. Starting from the raw public reads, TCRdb applied fastp trimming at Q25, assembled clones with MiXCR and retained in-frame beta chains. All rows with the same CDR3 protein become a single entry with the most common DNA and genes. Here the V and J calls rest on TCRdb's processing, not on the authors' analysis. The table for this sample lists roughly 600,000 distinct CDR3 sequences; around 40% of them were counted only once. The top ten clonotypes cover more than 1.5% of the sample.

TCR beta repertoires were profiled from peripheral blood of approximately 13 young patients with multiple sclerosis to demonstrate the VDJtools post-analysis software. The multiple sclerosis patients were children and adolescents between roughly 6 and 16 years of age. The clonotype was recovered from a girl aged 5-17 years with multiple sclerosis. The specimen sequenced was blood. The V gene is TRBV4-1 and the J gene is TRBJ1-5; the D segment could be TRBD1, given 6 matching bases. The DNA sequence follows: TGCGCCAGCAGTTCCGGGACAATCAATCAGCCCCAGCATTTT. Translated, it reads CASSSGTINQPQHF.